This T cell receptor (beta chain) appears in the sequencing data of a study of T-cell memory formation after mild COVID-19. This clonotype was observed a handful of times. The V gene lost 4 bases and the J gene lost 3 bases, with 17 bases spanning the gap. CDR1 is SQVTM and CDR2 is ANQGSEA in the germline V gene. The CDR3 loop spans 15 amino acids. TCRdb independently ran MiXCR on the 5' RACE reads; one entry per CDR3 protein. The table has 150,000 to 200,000 distinct CDR3 sequences, roughly 14% seen once. The receptor's source is an adult woman who had mild COVID-19 (a few samples of this study predate the infection). Cell type and time point are not known. The sample taken for sequencing was PBMCs or a T cell subset sorted from them (not recorded which). This rearrangement joins TRBV29-1 to TRBJ2-3; a possible D gene is TRBD1 (6 bases). For the CDR3, the DNA is TGCAGCGTTGCAGGGGCCCGGGTGATGACAGATACGCAGTATTTT. It yields the protein CSVAGARVMTDTQYF.